This entry features one TCR beta chain sequence. Its binding antigen is unknown. No base-level quality is on record; no much larger clone is a single base apart. The cohort consisted of 670 or so healthy bone marrow donors. At the time of sampling, all cohort members were nominally healthy, though unrecorded immune exposures were likely present. The donor was CMV seronegative and was included in the group of several hundred seronegative cohort members. A peripheral blood sample was provided by each donor, and peripheral blood mononuclear cells were used for TCR beta sequencing. The Qiagen DNeasy Blood Extraction Kit was used to extract genomic DNA from the blood cell samples. CDR3 length: 15 amino acids, cysteine to phenylalanine. Left in the record is the CDR3 DNA by itself, 45 bases read in frame from the first base. The V end loses 4 bases and the J end loses 2 bases, and a stretch of 15 bases separates them. Based on the germline V gene, the CDR1 and CDR2 sequences are SGHRS and YFSETQ.

Library generation was performed with the immunoSEQ multiplex PCR assay. For the multiplex PCR, a mixture combining 60 forward primers for TCR Vbeta segments and 13 reverse primers for TCR Jbeta segments was used. The CDR3 region of rearranged TCR beta genes was amplified from genomic DNA with a multiplex PCR assay. Amplified TCR beta libraries were sequenced as 87-base-pair reads on the Illumina HiSeq System. Turning to the authors' computational methods: A later analysis tallied 75 million to 95 million unique TCR beta chains across the 640 or so repertoires, and around 12 million of those chains were shared by two or more donors. To remove PCR and sequencing errors, raw reads were error-corrected and collapsed into unique sequences using a nearest-neighbor algorithm that merged closely related sequences. Alignment of CDR3 sequences to IMGT reference sequences was used to assign V, D and J gene segments. For a sequence to be retained, a match of at least six nucleotides to both a V gene segment and a J gene segment was required. A rearrangement counted as productive if the CDR3 had no stop codons and remained in frame with V and J, and every other rearrangement counted as non-productive. CDR3 was defined according to IMGT convention as the region running from the second conserved V-encoded cysteine to the conserved J-encoded phenylalanine. The earlier analysis of 500 to 750 of the donors excluded any sequence lacking an unambiguous match to a single V gene segment. In an earlier analysis of roughly 500 of the donors, V segments were called functional above 56.7% productive rearrangements and were called segregating when the between-donor standard deviation exceeded 5%. A statistical classification framework was developed to diagnose cytomegalovirus status using the catalog of TCR beta chain sequences. A later analysis assigned V and J genes by comparing TCR nucleotide sequences with IMGT/GENE-DB human TR gene sequences. A later analysis assigned CDR3 sequences and most-parsimonious VDJ recombination scenarios with the TCRdist pipeline. In a later analysis, each TCR beta chain was defined by its CDR3 amino acid sequence together with its V-gene family, and reads lacking a unique V-gene family were excluded. To address suspected cross-contamination and a sequencing artifact, a later analysis removed over 500 highly shared, low-generation-probability nucleotide sequences. For each public chain, a later analysis derived a clonal expansion index from normalized ranks of inferred template counts within each repertoire. In a later analysis, generation probabilities were computed with a VDJ recombination model fitted to out-of-frame rearrangements, and the resulting probabilities were checked against IGoR. In a later analysis, hypergeometric tests were used to score TCR-TCR, TCR-HLA and TCR-CMV co-occurrence, with a repertoire-size bias correction applied to TCR pairs. In a later analysis, false discovery rates were estimated by permuting HLA or CMV assignments 20 times. A later analysis grouped co-occurring TCRs with DBSCAN, adding TCRdist sequence similarity when clustering within HLA-allele-positive subsets. Repertoires with fewer than 30,000 or more than 120,000 public chains were left out of co-occurrence clustering, as were five repertoires with anomalous nucleotide sharing. The table was pulled from immuneACCESS by TCRdb, which kept in-frame rearrangements only. Such tables lose some clones; where checked, under half of the loss comes from unresolved V genes, and the rest has no known cause. V, J and clone size are taken as reported in that table, and D and trimming were inferred from the DNA itself. Recorded for this sample are some 190,000 clones; less than 90% of them occurred a single time. The leading ten clones occupy approximately 0.31% of the sample.

The data belong to a study of cytomegalovirus exposure and HLA in healthy donors (dated by TCRdb to about 2017). With respect to the entire study: According to an earlier analysis of several hundred of the donors, roughly 180 million T cells yielded approximately 120 million unique TCR beta sequences and about 280 Gb of sequence data. An early release that covered about 600 HLA-typed donors contained about 300 gigabases of sequencing data and 80 million or so unique TCR sequences. Among the roughly 380 genotyped donors, about 85% belonged to the genetic ancestry cluster associated with self-reported Caucasian donors. The study was designed to test whether signatures of past pathogen exposure could be identified by cataloging public T cell receptors. The study used immunosequencing to profile the T cell repertoires of more than 650 subjects and linked those repertoires to cytomegalovirus serostatus. A separate validation cohort of some 130 different subjects was used in addition to the approximately 610-subject first cohort. To predict cytomegalovirus infection status, the study brought together high-throughput TCR immunosequencing, statistical association of individual TCRs with disease status, and machine learning. To study patterns of TCR occurrence, a later analysis re-analyzed previously published TCR beta repertoires from several hundred donors and added high-resolution HLA genotyping. Rather than drawing on any new phenotypic data, the later analysis identified candidate immune exposures from TCR beta sequences and the way those sequences occurred across donors. An earlier analysis of approximately 580 of the donors used high-throughput TCR beta sequencing to judge whether each TCR beta V gene segment behaved as functional or pseudogenic. Donor age, sex, ethnicity and CMV serostatus were compiled together with the repertoire data. A later genetic analysis used genome-wide SNP genotypes for about 65% of the 666 donors, treating that subset as a discovery cohort. All discovery cohort repertoires had been generated using a single sequencing platform. Both class I and class II loci were covered by HLA typing, at four-digit resolution. The number of donors typed differed by locus, with about 629-630 for A, B, C, DRB1 and DQB1, around 500 for DQA1, 600 to 610 for DPA1, and around 430 for DPB1. Four to six DR-DQ haplotypes were handled as single units for association and clustering, since linkage in the cohort was strong. Across approximately 400 genotyped donors of the cohort, an average of approximately 200,000 unique TCR beta nucleotide sequences per donor were sequenced, and 15% to 20% of those sequences were non-productive. General findings and caveats noted by the study authors: A later analysis found that most CMV-associated TCR beta chains appeared HLA-restricted, with HLA associations seemingly driven largely by CMV exposure. In a later genetic analysis, a missense DCLRE1C variant was associated with V-gene and J-gene trimming of TCR beta chains, and the association was replicated in an independent cohort. Strong co-occurrence of HLA alleles, especially DR and DQ, made assigning TCR associations to individual alleles difficult. It was suggested by the authors that the approach could potentially be generalized to other disease states and immunological phenotypes. While some public TCRs were present in many individuals, most TCR sequences turned up only very rarely across donors. According to a later genetic analysis, donors in an Asian-associated ancestry cluster had fewer N-insertions in productive TCRs than the approximately 630-donor mean. Presence/absence analyses assumed roughly uniform sequencing depth across donors, an assumption that may not hold. Several of the top co-occurrence clusters appeared to be linked to parvovirus B19, influenza, CMV and Epstein-Barr virus, according to a later analysis. The 87-base-pair reads could not distinguish some IMGT-functional V segments, including TRBV6-2 and TRBV6-3, so those segments were excluded. Correlated functional status among segregating V segments might be attributable to linkage disequilibrium, but an unknown experimental factor could not be ruled out. Because counts were too low, about 18 rarely observed V segments, including chromosome 9 orphons, were excluded from the earlier analysis of about 500 of the donors. Broadly in line with IMGT annotations, most TCR beta V segments showed up in productive rearrangements about 87% or about 30% of the time in an earlier analysis of some 590 of the donors. A cluster of highly shared sequence variants was judged likely to be a technical artifact of the sequencing pipeline. In a later analysis, 16,951 TCR beta sequences were associated with specific HLA alleles at a false discovery rate of 0.05. Compared with equally common non-associated chains, HLA-associated TCR beta chains in a later analysis were more clonally expanded and had lower generation probabilities. A later analysis found that TCR association rates varied across HLA loci, with DRB1 alleles showing the most associated TCRs and HLA-C alleles the fewest. Immune exposure information for the cohort was limited to CMV serostatus. A further reported finding was that TCR beta sequences accurately predicted the HLA-A and HLA-B alleles for most subjects in the first cohort. The classifier was reported to diagnose cytomegalovirus status with high specificity and sensitivity in both the original cohort and the validation cohort. The cohort was sequenced for TCR beta chains only, and without alpha or paired-chain data the features that could be detected were limited. Because HLA typing was unavailable for some donors at each locus, only the typed subset was used in association tests. In vitro tests confirmed that a few of the cytomegalovirus-associated TCR beta chains recognize cytomegalovirus antigens. In the study, some 180 TCR beta chains were listed as associated with cytomegalovirus.

This TCR derives from a young woman in good health and CMV-seronegative. The chain uses TRBV5-1 and TRBJ2-5; TRBD1 is a weak D gene call, 6 bases matching. The sample comprised PBMCs. The DNA sequence is as follows: TGCGCCAGCAGCACCGGCCGGGACACACAAGAGACCCAGTACTTC. Protein translation: CASSTGRDTQETQYF.